The source of this T cell receptor beta chain is a study of neoadjuvant anti-PD-1 for oral cavity cancer. Study overall: Before surgery, most patients got three to four biweekly 3 mg/kg nivolumab doses.

The CDR3 totals 15 residues. Germline assignment: CDR1 MGHRA and CDR2 YSYEKL. The V segment lost 6 bases and the J segment 3 bases; nucleotides outside the gene matches: 4. Time point here: after neoadjuvant nivolumab, at surgical resection. Sequenced by immunoSEQ multiplex PCR; TCRdb stores in-frame clones only, minus some. The table shows 11,000 to 15,000 clones, with roughly 82% occurring only once. A few counts support this clone. Antigen unknown. The study, taken as a whole, reports: Higher pretreatment blood Treg/Th17 ratios correlated with higher pretreatment blood and lower post-treatment tumor TCRbeta clonality.

Specimen: PBMCs, collected after nivolumab (anti-PD-1) treatment. The TCR sequence derives from a person aged 35-79 years with oral cavity squamous cell carcinoma. V is TRBV4-1 and J is TRBJ2-1; TRBD2 matches at 11 bases. The CDR3 protein is CASSWGTSGYNEQFF. CDR3 nucleotide sequence: TGCGCCAGCAGTTGGGGGACTAGCGGCTACAATGAGCAGTTCTTC.